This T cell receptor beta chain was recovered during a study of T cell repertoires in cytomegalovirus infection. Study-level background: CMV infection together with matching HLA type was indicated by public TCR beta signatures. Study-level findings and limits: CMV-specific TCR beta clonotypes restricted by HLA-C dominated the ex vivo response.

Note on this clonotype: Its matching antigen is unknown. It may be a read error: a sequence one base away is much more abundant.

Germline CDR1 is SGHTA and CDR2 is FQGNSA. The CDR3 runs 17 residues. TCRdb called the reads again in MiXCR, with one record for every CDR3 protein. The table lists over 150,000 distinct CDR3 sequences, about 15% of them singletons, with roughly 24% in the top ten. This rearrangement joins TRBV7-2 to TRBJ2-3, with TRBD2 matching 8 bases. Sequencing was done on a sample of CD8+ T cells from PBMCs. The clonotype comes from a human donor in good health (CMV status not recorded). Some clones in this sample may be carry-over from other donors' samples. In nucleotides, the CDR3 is TGTGCCTGCAGCCCGTCTCGGGGGGGCCGGGGCACAGATACGCAGTATTTT. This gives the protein CACSPSRGGRGTDTQYF.